One sample yielded the 19 T cell receptor beta chains listed below, sequenced in a study of graft-versus-host responses after intestinal transplantation. The method was immunoSEQ multiplex PCR; TCRdb's version includes in-frame clones alone and lacks a portion of them. Here the sample spans 8,000 to 8,500 clones, over 90% being singletons. Source: PBMCs, taken 11 days after intestinal transplantation. These receptors all stem from a human patient who received an intestinal transplant, so some T cells may come from the graft donor.

This chain uses TRBV21-1 with TRBJ2-7; the DNA was not used to check the table's D call, TRBD2. TRBV21-1 is tagged as a pseudogene. The CDR3 sequence is 18 residues long. CDR3 bases: TGTGCCAGCAGCAAAGCAAGCGGGAGGGTCTTCCCCCCTTACGAGCAGTACTTC. Amino acids: CASSKASGRVFPPYEQYF.

The chain uses TRBV28 and TRBJ1-6; a possible D gene is TRBD1 (6 bases). V lost 5 bases, J lost 5 bases, and 13 bases lay in between. Germline CDR1 and CDR2: MDHEN and SYDVKM. The CDR3 length is 15 residues. The CDR3 region is CASSHSYRDNSPLHF. The DNA for the CDR3 is TGTGCCAGCAGTCATTCCTACAGGGATAATTCACCCCTCCACTTT.

The chain recombines TRBV15 with TRBJ2-1, with D tentatively TRBD1 (6 bases). The germline CDR1 and CDR2 sequences are LNHNV and YYDKDF (reference sequence). Trimming shortened V by 3 bases and J by 3 bases, and 9 bases separated the two germline ends. This CDR3 comprises 14 residues. The CDR3 region is CATSSEGGYNEQFF. For the CDR3, the DNA is TGTGCCACCAGCAGTGAAGGGGGCTACAATGAGCAGTTCTTC. Full variable domain (missing parts from reference TRBV15 and TRBJ2-1): DAMVIQNPRYQVTQFGKPVTLSCSQTLNHNVMYWYQQKSSQAPKLLFHYYDKDFNNEADTPDNFQSRRPNTSFCFLDIRSPGLGDTAMYLCATSSEGGYNEQFFGPGTRLTVL.

The gene calls are TRBV27 and TRBJ2-7, with a possible D match to TRBD2 (5 bases). V was cut by 8 bases and J by 4 bases, with 15 bases left in between. The CDR3 consists of 13 residues. Germline V gene data show CDR1 as MNHEY and CDR2 as SMNVEV (reference sequence). In DNA form, the CDR3 reads TGTGCCAGCTTACGGGGTAGGGTTTACGAGCAGTACTTC. Translating it yields CASLRGRVYEQYF.

The chain employs TRBV28 and TRBJ2-3; D remains ambiguous. The CDR3 spans 15 residues. Germline values: CDR1 MDHEN, CDR2 SYDVKM. V dropped 5 bases and J dropped 0 bases, with 12 bases sitting between them. The CDR3 is CASSKLKASTDTQYF. The CDR3 DNA follows: TGTGCCAGCAGTAAGCTCAAAGCGAGCACAGATACGCAGTATTTT.

The V and J genes are TRBV18 and TRBJ2-7; 8 bases line up with TRBD2. Germline lookup yields CDR1 KGHSH and CDR2 LQKENI. The CDR3 covers 14 residues. V trimming: 1 base; J trimming: 3 bases; junction bases outside the gene matches: 2. The CDR3 loop reads CASSPRTSGYEQYF. The CDR3 DNA sequence: TGTGCCAGCTCACCACGTACTAGCGGCTACGAGCAGTACTTC.

The chain employs TRBV10-1 and TRBJ2-7; 7 bases line up with TRBD2. This CDR3 contains 17 residues. J gave up 0 bases and V 8 bases, and 16 bases lay outside the gene matches. CDR1 WNHNN and CDR2 SYGVQD come from the germline V gene (reference sequence). CDR3 amino acids: CASSTRGTSEHSYEQYF. The DNA of the CDR3 is TGCGCCAGCTCGACCAGAGGAACTAGCGAGCACTCCTACGAGCAGTACTTC.

The CDR3 loop reads CASSGSGGEKETQYF. In nucleotides, the CDR3 is TGTGCCAGCAGTGGTAGCGGGGGGGAAAAAGAGACCCAGTACTTC. The V and J genes are TRBV27 and TRBJ2-5; 11 nucleotides line up with TRBD2. V trimming: 5 bases; J trimming: 3 bases; junction bases outside the gene matches: 5. This CDR3 has 15 residues. The germline V gene encodes CDR1 MNHEY and CDR2 SMNVEV (reference sequence).

This chain uses TRBV6-1 with TRBJ2-5; 9 bases map to TRBD2. Germline lookup yields CDR1 MNHNS and CDR2 SASEGT. Trimming at V came to 3 bases and at J to 5 bases, leaving 7 bases not matched to a gene. The CDR3 runs 15 residues. This CDR3 is CASSEIAGEGETQYF. The CDR3 DNA reads TGTGCCAGCAGTGAGATAGCGGGGGAAGGGGAGACCCAGTACTTC.

This chain joins TRBV7-3 and TRBJ2-1, with D possibly matching TRBD1 (6 bases). The germline V gene has CDR1 SGHTA and CDR2 FQGTGA. V was cut by 2 bases and J by 1 base, with 6 bases left in between. CDR3 size: 14 residues. The CDR3, as DNA: TGTGCCAGCAGCTTAGGGACATCCTACAATGAGCAGTTCTTC. Translation gives CASSLGTSYNEQFF.

The V call is TRBV25-1, the J call TRBJ1-2; 10 bases align to TRBD1. CDR3 length: 15 amino acids. J lost 7 bases, V lost 3 bases, and 8 bases had no gene match. Looked up from germline, CDR1 is MGHDK and CDR2 is SYGVNS. Here the CDR3 reads CASSDWDRGLSGYTF. The CDR3, as DNA: TGTGCCAGCAGTGATTGGGACAGGGGTTTAAGTGGCTACACCTTC.

This clone was seen just once. This chain links TRBV5-1 with TRBJ1-2, with TRBD1 matching over 9 bases. Germline CDR1 and CDR2: SGHRS and YFSETQ. The CDR3 covers 16 residues. J lost 2 bases, V lost 4 bases, and 9 bases had no gene match. The CDR3 sequence: CASSTGQGGPNYGYTF. CDR3 coding DNA: TGCGCCAGCAGCACGGGACAGGGAGGGCCCAACTATGGCTACACCTTC.

The chain combines TRBV9 with TRBJ2-3; D is undetermined. The V end was cut by 0 bases, the J end by 0 bases, with 5 bases between. Germline-derived CDR1 and CDR2 are SGDLS and YYNGEE. The CDR3 has 14 residues. The CDR3 DNA reads TGTGCCAGCAGCGTAGGTCAAAGCACAGATACGCAGTATTTT. It specifies CASSVGQSTDTQYF.

The gene calls are TRBV6-5 and TRBJ1-2, with 8 bases fitting TRBD1. Germline V gene data show CDR1 as MNHEY and CDR2 as SVGAGI. CDR3 length: 14 amino acids. Unmatched junction bases numbered 7, after V lost 6 bases and J lost 4 bases. Here the CDR3 DNA reads TGTGCCAGCAGCCCAGGGGGCGGGGGCTATGGCTACACCTTC. This codes for CASSPGGGGYGYTF.

The chain has TRBV10-1 and TRBJ2-1; 9 bases agree with TRBD1. Germline CDR1 reads WNHNN; CDR2 reads SYGVQD (reference sequence). The CDR3 covers 15 residues. With V trimmed by 4 bases and J by 6 bases, 7 bases remained unmatched. The CDR3 reads CASSVTGGCGNEQFF. In nucleotides, the CDR3 is TGCGCCAGCAGTGTAACAGGGGGCTGTGGCAATGAGCAGTTCTTC.

This clone was seen a few times. DNA for the CDR3: TGTGCCACCGGGGCCGGACTAGTTGGACAGTACTTC. Translation gives CATGAGLVGQYF. The genes are TRBV10-3 and TRBJ2-7; 7 positions agree with TRBD2. The V gene end was trimmed by 10 bases and the J gene end by 10 bases; junction bases not matched to a gene: 13. The CDR3 sequence is 12 residues long. Germline CDR1 reads ENHRY; CDR2 reads SYGVKD.

This sequence joins TRBV11-1 and TRBJ2-5; the D is unclear. Per the germline V gene, CDR1 is SGHAT and CDR2 is FQDESV (reference sequence). The V and J ends lost 4 bases and 5 bases respectively, with 20 bases between them. The CDR3 contains 16 residues. The CDR3, as DNA: TGTGCCAGCAGCTCCCCTGACAAGCCCGATTGGGAGACCCAGTACTTC. It is translated as CASSSPDKPDWETQYF.

The chain combines TRBV27 with TRBJ2-7; 7 nucleotides match TRBD1. Trimming cost V 2 bases and J 4 bases; bases outside gene matches: 5. CDR1 MNHEY and CDR2 SMNVEV come from the germline V gene (reference sequence). The CDR3 is made up of 14 amino acids. CDR3 residues: CASSLRGLLYEQYF. CDR3 nucleotides: TGTGCCAGCAGTTTAAGGGGGCTCCTTTACGAGCAGTACTTC.

This rearrangement joins TRBV19 to TRBJ2-1, with a weak D call TRBD1 (5 bases). V gave up 6 bases and J gave up 0 bases, with 12 bases separating them. Germline lookup yields CDR1 LNHDA and CDR2 SQIVND (reference sequence). The CDR3 consists of 15 residues. The CDR3 reads CASSAPGLSYNEQFF. In nucleotides, the CDR3 is TGTGCCAGTAGCGCTCCAGGGCTCTCCTACAATGAGCAGTTCTTC.